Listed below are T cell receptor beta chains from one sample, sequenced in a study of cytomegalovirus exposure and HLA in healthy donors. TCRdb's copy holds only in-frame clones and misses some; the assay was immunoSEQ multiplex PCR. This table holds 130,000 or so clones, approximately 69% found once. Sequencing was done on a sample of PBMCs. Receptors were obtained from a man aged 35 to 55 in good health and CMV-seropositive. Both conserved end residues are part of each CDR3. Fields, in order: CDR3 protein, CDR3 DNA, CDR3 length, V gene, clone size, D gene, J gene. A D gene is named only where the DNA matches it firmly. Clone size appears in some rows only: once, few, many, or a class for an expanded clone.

CDR3aa: CASSQTSGRRQYF
CDR3nt: TGTGCCAGCAGTCAGACTAGCGGGAGAAGGCAGTACTTC
len: 13
v_gene: TRBV28
abundance: .
d_gene: TRBD2
j_gene: TRBJ2-7

CDR3aa: CASSGGMGGSEQFF
CDR3nt: TGTGCCAGCAGTGGAGGTATGGGGGGTAGTGAGCAGTTCTTC
len: 14
v_gene: TRBV2
abundance: once
d_gene: .
j_gene: TRBJ2-1

CDR3aa: CASSILRGLSTDTQYF
CDR3nt: TGTGCCAGTAGTATTCTAAGGGGTTTGAGCACAGATACGCAGTATTTT
len: 16
v_gene: TRBV19
abundance: .
d_gene: .
j_gene: TRBJ2-3

CDR3aa: CASSRVAWGRGLYEQYF
CDR3nt: TGTGCCAGCAGCCGCGTTGCGTGGGGCAGGGGGCTGTACGAGCAGTACTTC
len: 17
v_gene: TRBV11-1
abundance: .
d_gene: TRBD1
j_gene: TRBJ2-7

CDR3aa: CASSRDRGRVETQYF
CDR3nt: TGCGCCAGCAGCAGGGACAGGGGGCGGGTAGAGACCCAGTACTTC
len: 15
v_gene: TRBV5-1
abundance: .
d_gene: TRBD1
j_gene: TRBJ2-5

CDR3aa: CAWNKGQGYGYTF
CDR3nt: TGTGCCTGGAACAAGGGACAGGGATACGGCTACACCTTC
len: 13
v_gene: TRBV30
abundance: .
d_gene: TRBD1
j_gene: TRBJ1-2

CDR3aa: CASSHYRVGDEQYF
CDR3nt: TGTGCCAGCAGCCACTACAGGGTCGGCGACGAGCAGTACTTC
len: 14
v_gene: TRBV14
abundance: .
d_gene: .
j_gene: TRBJ2-7

CDR3aa: CASRKGQGSYEQYF
CDR3nt: TGTGCCAGCAGGAAGGGACAAGGGAGCTACGAGCAGTACTTC
len: 14
v_gene: TRBV11-2
abundance: .
d_gene: .
j_gene: TRBJ2-7

CDR3aa: CSVVEAGWSEQYF
CDR3nt: TGCAGCGTTGTAGAGGCAGGGTGGTCGGAGCAGTACTTC
len: 13
v_gene: TRBV29-1
abundance: .
d_gene: .
j_gene: TRBJ2-7

CDR3aa: CASSPPGANYGYTF
CDR3nt: TGTGCCAGCAGTCCCCCAGGGGCTAACTATGGCTACACCTTC
len: 14
v_gene: TRBV27
abundance: .
d_gene: .
j_gene: TRBJ1-2

CDR3aa: CASSSEGGARGYTF
CDR3nt: TGCGCCAGCAGTTCCGAGGGGGGGGCGCGTGGCTACACCTTC
len: 14
v_gene: TRBV5-1
abundance: .
d_gene: .
j_gene: TRBJ1-2

CDR3aa: CASSLAAGGPNIQYF
CDR3nt: TGCGCCAGCAGCTTGGCCGCGGGAGGGCCAAACATTCAGTACTTC
len: 15
v_gene: TRBV5-1
abundance: few
d_gene: TRBD2
j_gene: TRBJ2-4

CDR3aa: CASSLTGDDYGYTF
CDR3nt: TGTGCCAGCAGTTTGACAGGGGACGACTATGGCTACACCTTC
len: 14
v_gene: TRBV6-1
abundance: .
d_gene: TRBD1
j_gene: TRBJ1-2

CDR3aa: CASSSYQGGEQYF
CDR3nt: TGTGCCAGCAGCTCCTACCAGGGGGGTGAGCAGTACTTC
len: 13
v_gene: TRBV7-9
abundance: .
d_gene: .
j_gene: TRBJ2-7

CDR3aa: CASRIDRYGYTF
CDR3nt: TGTGCCAGCAGAATCGACAGGTATGGCTACACCTTC
len: 12
v_gene: TRBV28
abundance: .
d_gene: .
j_gene: TRBJ1-2

CDR3aa: CAIRGQGDHGYTF
CDR3nt: TGTGCCATCAGGGGACAGGGGGATCATGGCTACACCTTC
len: 13
v_gene: TRBV10-3
abundance: .
d_gene: TRBD1
j_gene: TRBJ1-2

CDR3aa: CASSKGGGDYGYTF
CDR3nt: TGTGCCAGCAGTAAGGGGGGGGGTGACTATGGCTACACCTTC
len: 14
v_gene: TRBV6-5
abundance: .
d_gene: .
j_gene: TRBJ1-2

CDR3aa: CASSPERNTEAFF
CDR3nt: TGTGCCAGCTCACCTGAGCGGAACACTGAAGCTTTCTTT
len: 13
v_gene: TRBV18
abundance: .
d_gene: .
j_gene: TRBJ1-1

CDR3aa: CASSESLAGIETQYF
CDR3nt: TGTGCCAGCAGCGAGAGTCTAGCGGGGATTGAGACCCAGTACTTC
len: 15
v_gene: TRBV9
abundance: few
d_gene: TRBD2
j_gene: TRBJ2-5

CDR3aa: CASVSSGTSAEQYF
CDR3nt: TGTGCCAGCGTATCTTCCGGGACTAGCGCCGAGCAGTACTTC
len: 14
v_gene: TRBV27
abundance: few
d_gene: TRBD2
j_gene: TRBJ2-7

CDR3aa: CASSLPRGPGGGYTF
CDR3nt: TGTGCCAGCAGTTTACCCCGAGGACCGGGGGGGGGCTACACCTTC
len: 15
v_gene: TRBV28
abundance: .
d_gene: .
j_gene: TRBJ1-2

CDR3aa: CASSMLGRGKMNTEAFF
CDR3nt: TGTGCCAGTAGTATGCTGGGGAGGGGGAAGATGAACACTGAAGCTTTCTTT
len: 17
v_gene: TRBV19
abundance: .
d_gene: .
j_gene: TRBJ1-1

CDR3aa: CASQTGGNQPQHF
CDR3nt: TGTGCCAGTCAAACAGGGGGTAATCAGCCCCAGCATTTT
len: 13
v_gene: TRBV19
abundance: .
d_gene: TRBD1
j_gene: TRBJ1-5

CDR3aa: CASSYSPQGNTEAFF
CDR3nt: TGTGCCAGCAGTTACTCGCCACAGGGTAACACTGAAGCTTTCTTT
len: 15
v_gene: TRBV6-5
abundance: .
d_gene: .
j_gene: TRBJ1-1

CDR3aa: CASSALARTDTQYF
CDR3nt: TGTGCCAGCAGCGCCCTAGCTAGGACAGATACGCAGTATTTT
len: 14
v_gene: TRBV9
abundance: .
d_gene: .
j_gene: TRBJ2-3

CDR3aa: CASSSTGSSNQPQHF
CDR3nt: TGTGCCAGTAGTTCCACAGGGTCTAGCAATCAGCCCCAGCATTTT
len: 15
v_gene: TRBV19
abundance: .
d_gene: .
j_gene: TRBJ1-5

CDR3aa: CASSLKVGEKLFF
CDR3nt: TGCGCCAGCAGCTTGAAAGTCGGGGAAAAACTGTTTTTT
len: 13
v_gene: TRBV5-1
abundance: .
d_gene: .
j_gene: TRBJ1-4

CDR3aa: CASSLEGLAGYNEQFF
CDR3nt: TGTGCCAGCAGCTTGGAGGGACTAGCGGGGTACAATGAGCAGTTCTTC
len: 16
v_gene: TRBV5-8
abundance: few
d_gene: TRBD2
j_gene: TRBJ2-1

CDR3aa: CASSLYTGATTGELFF
CDR3nt: TGCGCCAGCAGCTTGTACACAGGGGCGACCACCGGGGAGCTGTTTTTT
len: 16
v_gene: TRBV5-1
abundance: .
d_gene: TRBD1
j_gene: TRBJ2-2

CDR3aa: CATSRVAGGADTQYF
CDR3nt: TGTGCCACCAGCAGAGTAGCGGGAGGGGCGGATACGCAGTATTTT
len: 15
v_gene: TRBV15
abundance: .
d_gene: TRBD2
j_gene: TRBJ2-3

CDR3aa: CASSLQGGAVTGELFF
CDR3nt: TGTGCCAGTAGTCTCCAGGGAGGGGCGGTCACCGGGGAGCTGTTTTTT
len: 16
v_gene: TRBV19
abundance: once
d_gene: TRBD2
j_gene: TRBJ2-2

CDR3aa: CASSFLGTGAYEQYF
CDR3nt: TGCGCCAGCAGCTTCCTTGGGACAGGGGCCTACGAGCAGTACTTC
len: 15
v_gene: TRBV5-1
abundance: .
d_gene: TRBD1
j_gene: TRBJ2-7

CDR3aa: CASQQLSLVAETQYF
CDR3nt: TGTGCCAGCCAGCAGCTTAGTTTAGTAGCGGAGACCCAGTACTTC
len: 15
v_gene: TRBV7-9
abundance: .
d_gene: .
j_gene: TRBJ2-5

CDR3aa: CASSQDGRGFSYNEQFF
CDR3nt: TGTGCCAGCAGCCAAGATGGCAGGGGCTTCTCCTACAATGAGCAGTTCTTC
len: 17
v_gene: TRBV14
abundance: .
d_gene: .
j_gene: TRBJ2-1

CDR3aa: CASSLLAGGKDTQYF
CDR3nt: TGCGCCAGCAGCTTACTAGCGGGAGGGAAAGATACGCAGTATTTT
len: 15
v_gene: TRBV5-1
abundance: .
d_gene: TRBD2
j_gene: TRBJ2-3

CDR3aa: CASSDRATYNEQFF
CDR3nt: TGTGCCAGCAGTGACAGGGCCACCTACAATGAGCAGTTCTTC
len: 14
v_gene: TRBV9
abundance: .
d_gene: TRBD1
j_gene: TRBJ2-1

CDR3aa: CASSLALARDTDTQYF
CDR3nt: TGTGCCAGCAGTTTAGCCCTAGCGCGGGACACAGATACGCAGTATTTT
len: 16
v_gene: TRBV28
abundance: .
d_gene: .
j_gene: TRBJ2-3

CDR3aa: CASTTGQGYNEQFF
CDR3nt: TGTGCCAGCACTACGGGACAGGGTTACAATGAGCAGTTCTTC
len: 14
v_gene: TRBV6-5
abundance: .
d_gene: TRBD1
j_gene: TRBJ2-1